This TCR beta chain was sequenced for a study of T cells in Graves' hyperthyroidism and ophthalmopathy. The table lists this clonotype with many counts. The V segment lost 6 bases and the J segment 2 bases; nucleotides outside the gene matches: 6. Per germline, CDR1 DFQATT and CDR2 SNEGSKA (reference sequence). This CDR3 has 13 amino acids. TCR beta CDR3 regions were amplified from RNA. The HTBI primer set was used in a first-round RT-PCR of the TCR CDR3. From the multiplex PCR reads, TCRdb called clonotypes with MiXCR, one entry per CDR3 protein. The sample lists roughly 700,000 distinct CDR3 sequences, 11% to 15% occurring once. Hyperthyroidism, newly diagnosed and lasting under 2 months, affected patients aged 18 to 65.

Sequenced: blood. The sequence was collected from a woman under 30 with Graves' hyperthyroidism. This sequence joins TRBV20-1 and TRBJ2-7; 8 nucleotides line up with TRBD1. The CDR3 spells CSAMTGVAYEQYF. CDR3 coding DNA: TGCAGTGCAATGACAGGGGTGGCCTACGAGCAGTACTTC.